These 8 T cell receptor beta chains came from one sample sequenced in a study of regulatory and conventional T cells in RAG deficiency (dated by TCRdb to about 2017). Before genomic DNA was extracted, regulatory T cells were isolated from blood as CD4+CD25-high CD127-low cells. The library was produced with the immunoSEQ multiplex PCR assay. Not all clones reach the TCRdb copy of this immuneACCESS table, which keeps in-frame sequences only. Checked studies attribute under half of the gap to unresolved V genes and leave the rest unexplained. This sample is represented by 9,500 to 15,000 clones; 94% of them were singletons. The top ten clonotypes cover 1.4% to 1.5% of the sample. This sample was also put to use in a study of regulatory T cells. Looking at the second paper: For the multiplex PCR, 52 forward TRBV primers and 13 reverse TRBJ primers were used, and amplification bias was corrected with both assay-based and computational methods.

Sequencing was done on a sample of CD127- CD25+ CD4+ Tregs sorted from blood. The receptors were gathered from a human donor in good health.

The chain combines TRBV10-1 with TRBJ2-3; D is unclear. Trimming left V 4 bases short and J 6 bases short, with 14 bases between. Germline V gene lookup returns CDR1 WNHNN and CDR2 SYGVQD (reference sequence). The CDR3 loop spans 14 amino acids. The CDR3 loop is CASSVQPGSDTQYF. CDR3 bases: TGCGCCAGCAGTGTGCAGCCGGGTTCGGATACGCAGTATTTT.

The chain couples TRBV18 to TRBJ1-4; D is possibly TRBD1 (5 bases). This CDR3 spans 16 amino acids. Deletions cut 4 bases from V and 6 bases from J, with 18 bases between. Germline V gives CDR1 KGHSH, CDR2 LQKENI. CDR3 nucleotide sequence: TGTGCCAGCTCACAATTCTCAGGGAAGGCGGATGAAAAACTGTTTTTT. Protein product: CASSQFSGKADEKLFF.

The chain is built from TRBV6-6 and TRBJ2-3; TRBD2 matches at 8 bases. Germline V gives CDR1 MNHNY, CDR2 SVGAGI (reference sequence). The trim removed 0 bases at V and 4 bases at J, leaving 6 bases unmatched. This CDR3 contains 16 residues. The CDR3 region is CASSYSPGGSSDTQYF. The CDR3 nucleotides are TGTGCCAGCAGTTACTCGCCGGGGGGGAGCTCAGATACGCAGTATTTT.

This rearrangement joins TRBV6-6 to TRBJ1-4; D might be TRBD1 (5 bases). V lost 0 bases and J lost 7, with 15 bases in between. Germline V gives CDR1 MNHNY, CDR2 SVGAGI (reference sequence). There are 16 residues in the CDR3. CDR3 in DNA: TGTGCCAGCAGTTACTCGATGGCGCAGGGAGGTGAAAAACTGTTTTTT. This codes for CASSYSMAQGGEKLFF.

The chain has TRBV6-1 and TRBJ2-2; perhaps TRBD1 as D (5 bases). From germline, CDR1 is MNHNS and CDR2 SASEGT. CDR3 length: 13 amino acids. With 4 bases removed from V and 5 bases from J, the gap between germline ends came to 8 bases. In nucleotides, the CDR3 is TGTGCCAGCAGTGGCAGGGTTACCGGGGAGCTGTTTTTT. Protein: CASSGRVTGELFF.

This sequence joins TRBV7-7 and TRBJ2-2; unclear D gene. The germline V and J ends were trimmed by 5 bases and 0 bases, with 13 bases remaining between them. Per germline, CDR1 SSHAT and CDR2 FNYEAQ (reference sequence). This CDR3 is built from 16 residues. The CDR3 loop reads CASSPQVRANTGELFF. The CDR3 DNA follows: TGTGCCAGCAGCCCTCAGGTTAGAGCGAACACCGGGGAGCTGTTTTTT.

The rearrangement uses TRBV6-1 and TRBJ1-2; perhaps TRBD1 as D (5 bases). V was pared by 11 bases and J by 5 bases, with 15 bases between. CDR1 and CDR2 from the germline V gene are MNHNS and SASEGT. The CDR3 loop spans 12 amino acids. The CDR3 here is CALEGAGYGYTF. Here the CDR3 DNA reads TGTGCCTTGGAAGGGGCAGGTTATGGCTACACCTTC.

CDR3 region: CAWSNSIYTIYF. DNA of the CDR3: TGTGCCTGGTCCAACTCGATCTACACCATATATTTT. V is TRBV30 and J is TRBJ1-3; D not certain. Deletions cut 5 bases from V and 8 bases from J, with 13 bases between. The CDR3 runs to 12 residues. Germline assignment: CDR1 GTSNPN and CDR2 SVGIG (reference sequence).